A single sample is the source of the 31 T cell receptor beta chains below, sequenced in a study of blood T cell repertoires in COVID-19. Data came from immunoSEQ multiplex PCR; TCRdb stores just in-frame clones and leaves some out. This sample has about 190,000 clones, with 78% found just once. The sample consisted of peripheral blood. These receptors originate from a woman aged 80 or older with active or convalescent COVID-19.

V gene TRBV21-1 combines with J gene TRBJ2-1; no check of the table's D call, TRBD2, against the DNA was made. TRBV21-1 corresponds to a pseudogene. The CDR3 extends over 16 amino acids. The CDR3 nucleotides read TGTGCCAGCAGCAAAGATGCTAGCGGCCATAACAATGAGCAGTTCTTC. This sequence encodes CASSKDASGHNNEQFF.

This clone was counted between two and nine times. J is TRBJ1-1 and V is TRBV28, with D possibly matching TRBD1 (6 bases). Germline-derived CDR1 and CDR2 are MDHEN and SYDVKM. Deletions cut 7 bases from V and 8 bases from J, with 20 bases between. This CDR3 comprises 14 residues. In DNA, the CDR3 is TGTGCCAGCAATAAACAGGGAACCGGTCGGGAAGCTTTCTTT. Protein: CASNKQGTGREAFF. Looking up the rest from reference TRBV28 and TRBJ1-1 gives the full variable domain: DVKVTQSSRYLVKRTGEKVFLECVQDMDHENMFWYRQDPGLGLRLIYFSYDVKMKEKGDIPEGYSVSREKKERFSLILESASTNQTSMYLCASNKQGTGREAFFGQGTRLTVV.

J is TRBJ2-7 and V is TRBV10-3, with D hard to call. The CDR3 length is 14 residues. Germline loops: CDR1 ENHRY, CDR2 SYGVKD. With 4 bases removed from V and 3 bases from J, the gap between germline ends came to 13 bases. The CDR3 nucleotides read TGTGCCATCAGTGTAGGCAGAGGAAGCTACGAGCAGTACTTC. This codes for CAISVGRGSYEQYF.

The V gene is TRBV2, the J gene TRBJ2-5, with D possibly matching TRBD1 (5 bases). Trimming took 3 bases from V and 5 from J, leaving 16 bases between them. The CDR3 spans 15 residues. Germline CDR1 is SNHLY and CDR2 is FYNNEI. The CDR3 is CASSEAPLGRETQYF. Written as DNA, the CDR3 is TGTGCCAGCAGTGAGGCACCCCTGGGGCGGGAGACCCAGTACTTC.

The CDR3 loop is CASSLGELADTDTQYF. The CDR3 bases are TGCGCCAGCAGCTTGGGGGAGCTAGCGGACACAGATACGCAGTATTTT. V and J are TRBV5-1 and TRBJ2-3; 7 nucleotides align to TRBD2. Per the germline V gene, CDR1 is SGHRS and CDR2 is YFSETQ. Losses at the gene ends were 0 bases for V and 2 bases for J; bases not matched to a gene: 6. The CDR3 contains 16 residues. Filled out from reference TRBV5-1 and TRBJ2-3, the complete variable domain reads KAGVTQTPRYLIKTRGQQVTLSCSPISGHRSVSWYQQTPGQGLQFLFEYFSETQRNKGNFPGRFSGRQFSNSRSEMNVSTLELGDSALYLCASSLGELADTDTQYFGPGTRLTVL.

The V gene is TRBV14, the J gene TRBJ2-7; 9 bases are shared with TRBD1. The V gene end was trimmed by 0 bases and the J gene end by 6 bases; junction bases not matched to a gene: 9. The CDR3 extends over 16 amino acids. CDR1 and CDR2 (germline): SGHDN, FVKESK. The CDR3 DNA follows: TGTGCCAGCAGCCAAGATTCCGGGACAGGGCGTCTCGAGCAGTACTTC. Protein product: CASSQDSGTGRLEQYF. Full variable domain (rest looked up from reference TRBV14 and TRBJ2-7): EAGVTQFPSHSVIEKGQTVTLRCDPISGHDNLYWYRRVMGKEIKFLLHFVKESKQDESGMPNNRFLAERTGGTYSTLKVQPAELEDSGVYFCASSQDSGTGRLEQYFGPGTRLTVT.

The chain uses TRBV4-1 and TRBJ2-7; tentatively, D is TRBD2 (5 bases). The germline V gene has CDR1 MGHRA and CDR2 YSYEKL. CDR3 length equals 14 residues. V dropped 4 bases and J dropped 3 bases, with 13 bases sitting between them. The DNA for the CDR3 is TGCGCCAGCAGCCCGCCGGGGAGAGGCTACGAGCAGTACTTC. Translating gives CASSPPGRGYEQYF.

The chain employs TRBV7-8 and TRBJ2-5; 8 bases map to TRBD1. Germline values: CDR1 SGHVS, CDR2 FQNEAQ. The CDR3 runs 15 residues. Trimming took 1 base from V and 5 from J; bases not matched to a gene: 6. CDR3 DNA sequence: TGTGCCAGCAGCTTAGGGACAGGGTTTTCTGAGACCCAGTACTTC. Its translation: CASSLGTGFSETQYF.

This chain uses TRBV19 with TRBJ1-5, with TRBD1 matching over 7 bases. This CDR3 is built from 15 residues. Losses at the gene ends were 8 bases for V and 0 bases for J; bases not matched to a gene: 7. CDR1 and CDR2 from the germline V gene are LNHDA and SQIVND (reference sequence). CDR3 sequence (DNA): TGTGCCAGTGGCCCAGGGACAGTTAGCAATCAGCCCCAGCATTTT. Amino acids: CASGPGTVSNQPQHF. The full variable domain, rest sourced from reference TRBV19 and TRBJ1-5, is DGGITQSPKYLFRKEGQNVTLSCEQNLNHDAMYWYRQDPGQGLRLIYYSQIVNDFQKGDIAEGYSVSREKKESFPLTVTSAQKNPTAFYLCASGPGTVSNQPQHFGDGTRLSIL.

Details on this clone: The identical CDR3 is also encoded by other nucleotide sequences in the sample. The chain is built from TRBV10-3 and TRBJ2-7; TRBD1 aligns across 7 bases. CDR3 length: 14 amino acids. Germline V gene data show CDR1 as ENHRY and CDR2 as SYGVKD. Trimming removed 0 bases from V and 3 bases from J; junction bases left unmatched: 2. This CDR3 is CAISESGQFYEQYF. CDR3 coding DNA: TGTGCCATCAGTGAGTCGGGACAGTTCTACGAGCAGTACTTC.

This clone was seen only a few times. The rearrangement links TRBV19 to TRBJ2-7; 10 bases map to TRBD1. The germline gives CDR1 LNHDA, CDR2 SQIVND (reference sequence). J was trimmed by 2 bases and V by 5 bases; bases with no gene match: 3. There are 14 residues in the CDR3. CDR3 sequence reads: CASSWGQGPYEQYF. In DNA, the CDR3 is TGTGCCAGTAGTTGGGGACAGGGGCCCTACGAGCAGTACTTC. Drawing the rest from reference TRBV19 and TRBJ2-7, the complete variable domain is DGGITQSPKYLFRKEGQNVTLSCEQNLNHDAMYWYRQDPGQGLRLIYYSQIVNDFQKGDIAEGYSVSREKKESFPLTVTSAQKNPTAFYLCASSWGQGPYEQYFGPGTRLTVT.

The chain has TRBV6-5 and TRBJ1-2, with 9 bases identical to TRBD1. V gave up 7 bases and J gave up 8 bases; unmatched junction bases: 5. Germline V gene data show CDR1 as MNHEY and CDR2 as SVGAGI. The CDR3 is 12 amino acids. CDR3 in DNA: TGTGCCAGCACCCGGACAGGGGAAGGCTACACCTTC. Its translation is CASTRTGEGYTF.

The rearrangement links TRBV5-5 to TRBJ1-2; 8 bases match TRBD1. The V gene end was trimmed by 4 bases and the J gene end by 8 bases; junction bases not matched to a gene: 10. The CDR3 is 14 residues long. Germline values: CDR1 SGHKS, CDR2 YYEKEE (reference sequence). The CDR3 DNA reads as TGTGCCAGCAGCCGAGACAGGGGTATCGAGGGCTACACCTTC. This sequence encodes CASSRDRGIEGYTF.

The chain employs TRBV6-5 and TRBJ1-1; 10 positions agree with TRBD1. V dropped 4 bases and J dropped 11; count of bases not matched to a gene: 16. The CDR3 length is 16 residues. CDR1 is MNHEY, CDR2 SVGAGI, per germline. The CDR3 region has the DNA TGTGCCAGCAGTTCGAGCGAGACAGGGGGCTTGTACGTGGCTTTCTTT. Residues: CASSSSETGGLYVAFF.

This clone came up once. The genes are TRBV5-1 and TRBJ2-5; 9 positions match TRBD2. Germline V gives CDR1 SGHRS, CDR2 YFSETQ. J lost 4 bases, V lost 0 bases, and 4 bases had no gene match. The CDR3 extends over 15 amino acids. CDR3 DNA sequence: TGCGCCAGCAGCTTGGAACCTAGCGGGGCAGAGACCCAGTACTTC. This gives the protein CASSLEPSGAETQYF.

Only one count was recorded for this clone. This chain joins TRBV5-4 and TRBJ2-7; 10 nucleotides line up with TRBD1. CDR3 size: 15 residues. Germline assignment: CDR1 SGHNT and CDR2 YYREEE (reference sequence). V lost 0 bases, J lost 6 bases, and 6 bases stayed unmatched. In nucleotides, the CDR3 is TGTGCCAGCAGCTTGGGGGGGGGACAGGGGACCGAGCAGTACTTC. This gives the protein CASSLGGGQGTEQYF.

CDR3 residues: CASSPAGDTEAFF. DNA for the CDR3: TGCGCCAGCAGCCCCGCGGGCGACACTGAAGCTTTCTTT. The gene calls are TRBV5-1 and TRBJ1-1; D gene unclear. This CDR3 is built from 13 residues. The germline CDR1 and CDR2 sequences are SGHRS and YFSETQ. The germline V and J ends were trimmed by 4 bases and 3 bases, with 10 bases remaining between them.

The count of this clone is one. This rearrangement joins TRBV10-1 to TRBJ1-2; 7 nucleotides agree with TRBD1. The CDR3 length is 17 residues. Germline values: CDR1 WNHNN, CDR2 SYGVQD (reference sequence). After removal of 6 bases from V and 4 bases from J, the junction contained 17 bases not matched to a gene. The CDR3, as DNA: TGCGCCAGCAGGCCACGATATTCAGGGACAGACCCCTATGGCTACACCTTC. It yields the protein CASRPRYSGTDPYGYTF.

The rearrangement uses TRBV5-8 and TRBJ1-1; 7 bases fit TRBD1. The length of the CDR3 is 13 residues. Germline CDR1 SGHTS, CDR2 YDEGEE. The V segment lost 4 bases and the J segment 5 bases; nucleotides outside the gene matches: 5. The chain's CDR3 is CASSVNRGTEAFF. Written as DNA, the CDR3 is TGTGCCAGCAGCGTGAACAGGGGAACTGAAGCTTTCTTT.

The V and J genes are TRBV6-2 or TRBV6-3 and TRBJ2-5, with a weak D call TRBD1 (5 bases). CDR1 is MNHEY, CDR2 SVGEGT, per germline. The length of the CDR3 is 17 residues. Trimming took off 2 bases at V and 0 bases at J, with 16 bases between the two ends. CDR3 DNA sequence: TGTGCCAGCAGTTACCCCGTGAGGACAAACGACCAAGAGACCCAGTACTTC. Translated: CASSYPVRTNDQETQYF.

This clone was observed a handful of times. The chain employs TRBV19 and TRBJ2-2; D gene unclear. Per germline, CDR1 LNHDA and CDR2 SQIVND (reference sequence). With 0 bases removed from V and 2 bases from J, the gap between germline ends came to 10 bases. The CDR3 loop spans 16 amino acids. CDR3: CASSIDSRRNTGELFF. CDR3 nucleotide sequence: TGTGCCAGTAGTATAGATAGTCGCCGTAACACCGGGGAGCTGTTTTTT.

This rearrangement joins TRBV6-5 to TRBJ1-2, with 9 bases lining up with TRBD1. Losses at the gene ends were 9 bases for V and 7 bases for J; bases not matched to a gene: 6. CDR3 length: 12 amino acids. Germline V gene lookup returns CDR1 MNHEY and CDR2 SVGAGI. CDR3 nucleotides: TGTGCCAGTTTGGACAGGGGTAGTGGCTACACCTTC. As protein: CASLDRGSGYTF.

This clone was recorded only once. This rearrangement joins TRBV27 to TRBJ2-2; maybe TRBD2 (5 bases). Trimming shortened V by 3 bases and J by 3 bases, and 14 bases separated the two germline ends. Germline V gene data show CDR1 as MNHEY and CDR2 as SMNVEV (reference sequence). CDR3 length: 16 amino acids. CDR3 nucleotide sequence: TGTGCCAGCAGTTTTTGGTCGGGGATGGACACCGGGGAGCTGTTTTTT. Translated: CASSFWSGMDTGELFF.

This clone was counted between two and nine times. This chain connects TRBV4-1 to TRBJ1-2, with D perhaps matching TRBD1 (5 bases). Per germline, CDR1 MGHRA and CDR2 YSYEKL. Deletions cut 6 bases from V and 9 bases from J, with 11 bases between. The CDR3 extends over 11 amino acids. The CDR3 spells CASSGGGSYTF. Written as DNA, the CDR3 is TGCGCCAGCAGTGGTGGGGGGAGCTACACCTTC.

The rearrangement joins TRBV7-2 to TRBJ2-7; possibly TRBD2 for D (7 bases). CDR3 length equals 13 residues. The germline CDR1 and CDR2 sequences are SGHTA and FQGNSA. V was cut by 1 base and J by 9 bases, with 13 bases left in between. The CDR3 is CASSLGRGLGQYF. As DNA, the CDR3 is TGTGCCAGCAGCTTAGGGCGGGGGCTCGGGCAGTACTTC.

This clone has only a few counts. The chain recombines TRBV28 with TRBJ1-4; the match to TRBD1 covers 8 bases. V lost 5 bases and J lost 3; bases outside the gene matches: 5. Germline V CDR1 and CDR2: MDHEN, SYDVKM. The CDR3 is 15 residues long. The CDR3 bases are TGTGCCAGCAGTACAAGGACAGGGCCTAATGAAAAACTGTTTTTT. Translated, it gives CASSTRTGPNEKLFF.

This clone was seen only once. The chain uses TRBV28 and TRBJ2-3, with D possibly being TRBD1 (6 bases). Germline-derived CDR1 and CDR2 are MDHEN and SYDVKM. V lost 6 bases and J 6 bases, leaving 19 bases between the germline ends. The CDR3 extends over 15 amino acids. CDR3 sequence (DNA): TGTGCCAGCAGGAATCGGGACAACGGTAGGGATACGCAGTATTTT. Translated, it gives CASRNRDNGRDTQYF.

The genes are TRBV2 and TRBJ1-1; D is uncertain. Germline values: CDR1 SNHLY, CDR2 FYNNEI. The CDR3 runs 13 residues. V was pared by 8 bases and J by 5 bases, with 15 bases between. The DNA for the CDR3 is TGTGCCAGCGGTACTTCGGTAATTACTGAAGCTTTCTTT. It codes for CASGTSVITEAFF.

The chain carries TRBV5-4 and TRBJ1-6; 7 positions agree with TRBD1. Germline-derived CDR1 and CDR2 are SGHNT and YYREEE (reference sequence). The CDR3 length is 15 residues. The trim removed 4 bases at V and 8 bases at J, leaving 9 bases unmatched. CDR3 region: CASSQRQGEYSPLHF. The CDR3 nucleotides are TGTGCCAGCAGCCAAAGGCAGGGGGAGTATTCACCCCTCCACTTT.

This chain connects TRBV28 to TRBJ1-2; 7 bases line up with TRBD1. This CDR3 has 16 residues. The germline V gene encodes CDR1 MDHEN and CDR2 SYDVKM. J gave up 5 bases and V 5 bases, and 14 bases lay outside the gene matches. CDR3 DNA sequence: TGTGCCAGCAGTCCATGGGGTACAGGGGTTGGATATGGCTACACCTTC. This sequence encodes CASSPWGTGVGYGYTF.

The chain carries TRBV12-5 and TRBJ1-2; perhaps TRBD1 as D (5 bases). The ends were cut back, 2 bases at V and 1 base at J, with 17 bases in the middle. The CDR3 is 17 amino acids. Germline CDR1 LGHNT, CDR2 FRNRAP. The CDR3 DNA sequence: TGTGCTAGTGGTTTGTTCCTGGGACTGAAGTATAACTATGGCTACACCTTC. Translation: CASGLFLGLKYNYGYTF. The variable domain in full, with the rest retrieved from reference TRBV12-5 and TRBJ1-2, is DARVTQTPRHKVTEMGQEVTMRCQPILGHNTVFWYRQTMMQGLELLAYFRNRAPLDDSGMPKDRFSAEMPDATLATLKIQPSEPRDSAVYFCASGLFLGLKYNYGYTFGSGTRLTVV.